This is a list of T cell receptor beta chains from one sample in a study of T cell repertoires in cytomegalovirus infection. TCRdb ran MiXCR on the reads and lists one entry per CDR3 protein. The repertoire holds over 450,000 distinct CDR3 sequences, with about 11% as singletons. Source material: PBMCs. The receptors were sampled from a human donor in good health (CMV status not recorded). Some clones in this sample may be carry-over from other donors' samples. CDR3s include the opening cysteine and the closing phenylalanine or tryptophan. D genes are given only for firm matches. Clone size is shown for a subset of rows, as once, few, many or a class of expanded clone.

. | many | 15 | TRBJ1-5 | TRBV7-8 | TGTGCCAGCAGCCTGACAGGTAGATTCAATCAGCCCCAGCATTTT | CASSLTGRFNQPQHF
TRBD1 | many | 14 | TRBJ1-1 | TRBV12-3/TRBV12-4 | TGTGCCAGCAGACCGACAGGGGAGAACACTGAAGCTTTCTTT | CASRPTGENTEAFF
. | many | 14 | TRBJ2-7 | TRBV2 | TGTGCCAGCAAGGGGCAGCCATCCTCCTACGAGCAGTACTTC | CASKGQPSSYEQYF
TRBD1 | many | 15 | TRBJ1-5 | TRBV11-2 | TGTGCCAGCAGCAGGACAGGGGGCCTCAATCAGCCCCAGCATTTT | CASSRTGGLNQPQHF
TRBD1 | . | 15 | TRBJ1-1 | TRBV20-1 | TGCAGTGCTAGTGACTACGGGACAGTGAACACTGAAGCTTTCTTT | CSASDYGTVNTEAFF
. | many | 15 | TRBJ1-3 | TRBV3-1 | TGTGCCAGCAGCCAGGGACGGGCTGCCGGAAACACCATATATTTT | CASSQGRAAGNTIYF
. | few | 16 | TRBJ2-3 | TRBV27 | TGTGCCAGCAGTGCCCCGGGGATGGTCTCTCCAGATACGCAGTATTTT | CASSAPGMVSPDTQYF
. | . | 16 | TRBJ2-5 | TRBV18 | TGTGCCAGCTCACCACCGATGGAAGCAGGCCAAGAGACCCAGTACTTC | CASSPPMEAGQETQYF
. | few | 15 | TRBJ2-7 | TRBV15 | TGTGCCACCAGTAACGACAGGACTACCTCCTACGAGCAGTACTTC | CATSNDRTTSYEQYF
. | many | 13 | TRBJ2-7 | TRBV6-2/TRBV6-3 | TGTGCCAGCAGTTACTCAGGGGACTACGAGCAGTACTTC | CASSYSGDYEQYF
. | . | 15 | TRBJ1-5 | TRBV19 | TGTGCCAGTAGTATATCCGGGGCGAGAGGGCAGCCCCAGCATTTT | CASSISGARGQPQHF
. | . | 14 | TRBJ1-2 | TRBV7-8 | TGTGCCAGCAGCTTAGGAGGCAGGAGCTATGGCTACACCTTC | CASSLGGRSYGYTF
TRBD2 | many | 18 | TRBJ2-7 | TRBV7-9 | TGTGCCAGCAGTACCGCGGCCGAGACCCCTAGCGGGGCCCGTGGGCAGTACTTC | CASSTAAETPSGARGQYF
. | many | 13 | TRBJ2-1 | TRBV14 | TGTGCCAGCAGCCAAGATCACCCCGATGAGCAGTTCTTC | CASSQDHPDEQFF
TRBD1 | many | 15 | TRBJ1-6 | TRBV11-2 | TGTGCCAGCAGCCTTCAGGGGACAGCGAATTCACCCCTCCACTTT | CASSLQGTANSPLHF
TRBD1 | few | 17 | TRBJ1-2 | TRBV29-1 | TGCAGCGTTGAAGATCTGGTTGGAGACAGGGCTAACTATGGCTACACCTTC | CSVEDLVGDRANYGYTF
. | . | 15 | TRBJ2-3 | TRBV19 | TGTGCCAGTACCCCGTTCCGGGACCTCACAGATACGCAGTATTTT | CASTPFRDLTDTQYF
TRBD2 | few | 15 | TRBJ2-7 | TRBV5-1 | TGCGCCAGCAGTCGTTCTAGCGGGGAAACTACGAAGCAGTACTTC | CASSRSSGETTKQYF
TRBD1 | many | 17 | TRBJ2-5 | TRBV7-2 | TGTGCCAGCAGCCCCGGGACAGCGCCAATTTTACAAGAGACCCAGTACTTC | CASSPGTAPILQETQYF
TRBD1 | . | 16 | TRBJ1-2 | TRBV6-5 | TGTGCCAGCAGTCGTCTACGGGACAGGGGGACCTATGGCTACACCTTC | CASSRLRDRGTYGYTF
. | many | 13 | TRBJ2-7 | TRBV6-1 | TGTGCCAGCGGGGCTTCCAGGGTCTACGAGCAGTACTTC | CASGASRVYEQYF
TRBD1 | few | 14 | TRBJ1-2 | TRBV30 | TGTGCCTGGAGGAACAGGGGGCTGGGCTATGGCTACACCTTC | CAWRNRGLGYGYTF
. | few | 16 | TRBJ1-6 | TRBV27 | TGTGCCAGCAGTTTAAGTACAGGCTCCTATAATTCACCCCTCCACTTT | CASSLSTGSYNSPLHF
. | many | 13 | TRBJ1-1 | TRBV6-2/TRBV6-3 | TGTGCCAGCAAGGGAGGGGAAGTGGGTGAAGCTTTCTTT | CASKGGEVGEAFF
. | few | 14 | TRBJ1-1 | TRBV5-1 | TGCGCCAGCAGATCCCACAACCAGGGAGCTGAAGCTTTCTTT | CASRSHNQGAEAFF
. | medium-sized | 14 | TRBJ1-2 | TRBV12-3/TRBV12-4 | TGTGCCAGCAGTATGGGCCCTACTGGCTATGGCTACACCTTC | CASSMGPTGYGYTF
TRBD1 | many | 15 | TRBJ2-3 | TRBV7-2 | TGTGCCAGCAGGATTGACAGGGGAGGCACAGATACGCAGTATTTT | CASRIDRGGTDTQYF
TRBD1 | many | 15 | TRBJ2-1 | TRBV7-3 | TGTGCCAGCAGCTCGGGACAGGGGAGCCACAATGAGCAGTTCTTC | CASSSGQGSHNEQFF
TRBD2 | many | 19 | TRBJ2-1 | TRBV27 | TGTGCCAGCAAAAGTCAGAACTACGGACTAGCGGGATCCTACAATGAGCAGTTCTTC | CASKSQNYGLAGSYNEQFF
. | many | 14 | TRBJ1-1 | TRBV7-9 | TGTGCCAGCAGCGCAGACAGGTGGGGCACTGAAGCTTTCTTT | CASSADRWGTEAFF
TRBD2 | many | 15 | TRBJ2-3 | TRBV11-2 | TGTGCCAGCAGCTTAGTCGGGGGGTACGCGAATACGCAGTATTTT | CASSLVGGYANTQYF
TRBD2 | few | 18 | TRBJ2-1 | TRBV7-8 | TGTGCCAGCAGCGGACGACTGCGCGGGGGGTCCTCCTACAATGAGCAGTTCTTC | CASSGRLRGGSSYNEQFF
. | . | 16 | TRBJ2-1 | TRBV6-4 | TGTGCCAGCAGTGACGGCTACAGGGCGGAATACAATGAGCAGTTCTTC | CASSDGYRAEYNEQFF
. | many | 16 | TRBJ1-5 | TRBV15 | TGTGCCACCAGCAGTTGGAAGGGGCCGGTCCCGCAGCCCCAGCATTTT | CATSSWKGPVPQPQHF
TRBD2 | many | 14 | TRBJ2-1 | TRBV19 | TGTGCCAGTAGTATCACTAGCGGGATCAATGAGCAGTTCTTC | CASSITSGINEQFF
TRBD1 | . | 16 | TRBJ1-5 | TRBV18 | TGTGCCAGCTCACCAGACAGGGGAAGGGGCAATCAGCCCCAGCATTTT | CASSPDRGRGNQPQHF
TRBD1 | many | 13 | TRBJ1-1 | TRBV20-1 | TGCAGTGCTAGACAGGGGGCGAACACTGAAGCTTTCTTT | CSARQGANTEAFF
. | . | 18 | TRBJ1-6 | TRBV6-6 | TGTGCCAGCAGTTACGGGGGGGCCGGGAGCTCCTATAATTCACCCCTCCACTTT | CASSYGGAGSSYNSPLHF
. | many | 16 | TRBJ2-4 | TRBV7-9 | TGTGCCAGCAGCGAGGGACCCCCGCTAGCCAAAAACATTCAGTACTTC | CASSEGPPLAKNIQYF
. | . | 14 | TRBJ1-5 | TRBV2 | TGTGCCAGCAGTGAGGGCAGCTCAGGGCAGCCCCAGCATTTT | CASSEGSSGQPQHF
. | many | 15 | TRBJ2-2 | TRBV5-6 | TGTGCCAGCAGCTTAATTGGGGTAGACACCGGGGAGCTGTTTTTT | CASSLIGVDTGELFF
. | . | 15 | TRBJ1-5 | TRBV6-2/TRBV6-3 | TGTGCCAGCAGACGGACAGAAAGAAGCAATCAGCCCCAGCATTTT | CASRRTERSNQPQHF
TRBD2 | many | 16 | TRBJ2-1 | TRBV20-1 | TGCAGTGCTTTTATTATGGGGACTAGCGGTTACAATGAGCAGTTCTTC | CSAFIMGTSGYNEQFF
. | many | 18 | TRBJ1-6 | TRBV19 | TGTGCCAGTAGTATAGATGCGCCCCGGCAGAGTGGGATTTGGGCCCTCCACTTT | CASSIDAPRQSGIWALHF
TRBD2 | few | 13 | TRBJ2-3 | TRBV3-1 | TGTGCCAGCAGCCCTAGCGGGGGAGATACGCAGTATTTT | CASSPSGGDTQYF
. | many | 13 | TRBJ1-2 | TRBV7-9 | TGTGCCAGCACCGTCAGGGCCCTCTATGGCTACACCTTC | CASTVRALYGYTF
TRBD2 | few | 16 | TRBJ2-1 | TRBV15 | TGTGCCACCAGCAGAGAAGTACTAGCGGGGGACAATGAGCAGTTCTTC | CATSREVLAGDNEQFF
TRBD1 | many | 11 | TRBJ1-2 | TRBV29-1 | TGCAGCGCGACAGGGACCTATGGCTACACCTTC | CSATGTYGYTF
. | few | 12 | TRBJ1-5 | TRBV28 | TGTGCCACGGAAGGGTTCAATCAGCCCCAGCATTTT | CATEGFNQPQHF
TRBD1 | many | 15 | TRBJ2-7 | TRBV19 | TGTGCCAGTAGTATAGGGACAGGTCAACCCTACGAGCAGTACTTC | CASSIGTGQPYEQYF
TRBD1 | . | 13 | TRBJ2-7 | TRBV19 | TGTGCCAGTAGCCGTGGACAGGTCTACGAGCAGTACTTC | CASSRGQVYEQYF
TRBD1 | few | 16 | TRBJ2-5 | TRBV27 | TGTGCCAGCAGTTTTCGCGTCAGGGGGCTCCAAGAGACCCAGTACTTC | CASSFRVRGLQETQYF